Each of the 16 T cell receptor beta chains below was sequenced from the same sample in a study of CD8 T cell repertoires and HIV-1 epitope variants. Here immunoSEQ multiplex PCR was the method, and the copy in TCRdb shows in-frame clones only, minus some. This table holds some 100,000 clones, 74% found once. The specimen sequenced was uncultured baseline CD8+ T cells from peripheral blood mononuclear cells (PBMCs). The origin of the receptors is a male donor with HIV.

V gene TRBV5-4 combines with J gene TRBJ2-7, with 11 bases that match TRBD1. The CDR3 runs 14 residues. Germline CDR1 is SGHNT and CDR2 is YYREEE (reference sequence). The J segment lost 3 bases and the V segment lost 3 bases, leaving 2 bases of the junction unmatched. The CDR3 DNA sequence: TGTGCCAGCAGCTGGGGACAGGGGGTCTACGAGCAGTACTTC. The encoded protein is CASSWGQGVYEQYF.

V is TRBV28 and J is TRBJ2-7, with D tentatively TRBD1 or TRBD2 (6 bases each). Germline V lookup: CDR1 MDHEN, CDR2 SYDVKM. This CDR3 has 14 amino acids. Trimming stripped 1 base from V and 5 bases from J, with 12 bases between. CDR3 sequence reads: CASSLLAGQHEQYF. For the CDR3, the DNA is TGTGCCAGCAGTTTATTGGCGGGACAACACGAGCAGTACTTC.

V usage is TRBV9 and J usage is TRBJ2-7; 10 nucleotides line up with TRBD1. Trimming took 4 bases from V and 6 from J; bases not matched to a gene: 7. From germline, CDR1 is SGDLS and CDR2 YYNGEE. CDR3 length equals 14 residues. The CDR3 nucleotides read TGTGCCAGCAGCCCATGGACAGGGGGAAGCGAGCAGTACTTC. This gives the protein CASSPWTGGSEQYF.

Here the CDR3 reads CASSAGDAGNTIYF. In nucleotides, the CDR3 is TGTGCCAGCAGTGCGGGGGATGCGGGAAACACCATATATTTT. The chain combines TRBV6-1 with TRBJ1-3, with D possibly TRBD1 on 5 matching bases. Trimming took off 4 bases at V and 4 bases at J, with 11 bases between the two ends. The CDR3 is 14 residues long. CDR1 and CDR2 from the germline V gene are MNHNS and SASEGT.

This clone is labeled medium-sized. The chain uses TRBV7-2 and TRBJ1-1, with D possibly TRBD1 on 6 matching bases. This CDR3 is 17 amino acids long. Germline V lookup: CDR1 SGHTA, CDR2 FQGNSA. Trimming pared 2 bases from V and 3 bases from J, leaving 19 bases between. As DNA, the CDR3 is TGTGCCAGCAGCTTACACGGTCCGGGGGCGGGTGACACTGAAGCTTTCTTT. Its protein product is CASSLHGPGAGDTEAFF.

The chain couples TRBV5-1 to TRBJ2-5, with 8 nucleotides matching TRBD2. The germline gives CDR1 SGHRS, CDR2 YFSETQ. Unmatched junction bases numbered 8, after V lost 4 bases and J lost 6 bases. The CDR3 runs 14 residues. CDR3 region: CASSNDRGGKTQYF. CDR3 nucleotides: TGCGCCAGCAGCAACGACCGCGGGGGGAAGACCCAGTACTTC.

The chain has TRBV4-2 and TRBJ2-5; TRBD2 is a possible D gene (6 bases). The germline V and J ends were trimmed by 1 base and 5 bases, with 14 bases remaining between them. The CDR3 is made up of 15 amino acids. The germline gives CDR1 LGHNA, CDR2 YNFKEQ. The CDR3 nucleotides read TGTGCCAGCAGCCAAGGGGACGGCGGGGAGGAGACCCAGTACTTC. As protein: CASSQGDGGEETQYF.

The CDR3 DNA follows: TGTGCCAGCAGCCCAGGACCCGGCACTGAAGCTTTCTTT. Translating gives CASSPGPGTEAFF. The J gene is TRBJ1-1, the V gene TRBV11-3; the D is unclear. Per the germline V gene, CDR1 is SGHNT and CDR2 is YENEEA. The V end was cut by 5 bases, the J end by 4 bases, with 11 bases between. This CDR3 comprises 13 residues.

J is TRBJ2-2 and V is TRBV15; D is undetermined. Trimming took off 0 bases at V and 7 bases at J, with 9 bases between the two ends. CDR1 is LNHNV, CDR2 YYDKDF, per germline (reference sequence). The CDR3 is made up of 14 amino acids. Here the CDR3 DNA reads TGTGCCACCAGCAGAGATAAGGGTATCGGGGAGCTGTTTTTT. Translation: CATSRDKGIGELFF.

The genes are TRBV18 and TRBJ2-1; 7 bases align to TRBD1. With V trimmed by 2 bases and J by 1 base, 11 bases remained unmatched. This CDR3 has 18 amino acids. Germline V CDR1 and CDR2: KGHSH, LQKENI. The CDR3 sequence: CASSPFGNRQGSYNEQFF. CDR3 DNA: TGTGCCAGCTCACCATTTGGCAATAGACAGGGATCCTACAATGAGCAGTTCTTC.

The rearrangement joins TRBV6-5 to TRBJ1-1, with TRBD1 identical over 7 bases. J lost 7 bases, V lost 6 bases, and 8 bases had no gene match. This CDR3 is 13 amino acids long. The germline V gene encodes CDR1 MNHEY and CDR2 SVGAGI. The CDR3 region is CASSLDRVNEAFF. CDR3 in DNA: TGTGCCAGCAGCCTTGACAGGGTCAATGAAGCTTTCTTT.

The rearrangement uses TRBV27 and TRBJ2-7; 9 positions match TRBD2. Trimming removed 4 bases from V and 7 bases from J; junction bases left unmatched: 5. Germline V gives CDR1 MNHEY, CDR2 SMNVEV (reference sequence). The CDR3 spans 13 residues. The CDR3 spells CASSSYAGGEQYF. The DNA of the CDR3 is TGTGCCAGCAGTTCCTATGCGGGGGGGGAGCAGTACTTC.

The rearrangement joins TRBV19 to TRBJ2-3; no definite D call. V lost 1 base and J lost 3, with 8 bases in between. CDR1 LNHDA and CDR2 SQIVND come from the germline V gene (reference sequence). This CDR3 has 14 residues. This chain's CDR3 is CASSIGPQTDTQYF. CDR3 sequence (DNA): TGTGCCAGTAGTATAGGACCCCAGACAGATACGCAGTATTTT.

V usage is TRBV29-1 and J usage is TRBJ2-6; 7 nucleotides agree with TRBD1. Germline CDR1 and CDR2: SQVTM and ANQGSEA. The junction had 6 bases not matched to a gene; V was cut back by 5 bases and J by 2 bases. The CDR3 consists of 15 residues. As DNA, the CDR3 is TGCAGCGTTAAGTCAGGGGGTACTGGGGCCAACGTCCTGACTTTC. This translates into CSVKSGGTGANVLTF.

The V and J genes are TRBV7-6 and TRBJ2-1; 10 nucleotides match TRBD2. V lost 5 bases and J lost 6; bases outside the gene matches: 10. The CDR3 is 16 amino acids. The germline CDR1 and CDR2 sequences are SGHVS and FNYEAQ. CDR3 coding DNA: TGTGCCAGCAGCCTCCCTAGCGGGGGCTGGGGCAATGAGCAGTTCTTC. This sequence encodes CASSLPSGGWGNEQFF. Combining the CDR3 with reference TRBV7-6 and TRBJ2-1 gives the whole variable domain GAGVSQSPRYKVTKRGQDVALRCDPISGHVSLYWYRQALGQGPEFLTYFNYEAQQDKSGLPNDRFSAERPEGSISTLTIQRTEQRDSAMYRCASSLPSGGWGNEQFFGPGTRLTVL.

This rearrangement joins TRBV7-2 to TRBJ1-2, with 8 bases identical to TRBD1. The trim removed 5 bases at V and 1 base at J, leaving 9 bases unmatched. Germline CDR1 SGHTA, CDR2 FQGNSA. This CDR3 region has 16 residues. The CDR3 is CASSTQTGDYNYGYTF. The CDR3 DNA reads as TGTGCCAGCAGCACACAGACAGGGGACTATAACTATGGCTACACCTTC.